This T cell receptor beta chain was sequenced during a study of shared clonotypes between healthy human individuals. Each sample came from a Caucasian adult donor living in Nashville, Tennessee. This CDR3 contains 14 residues. Trimming took 0 bases from V and 6 from J, leaving 12 bases between them. Germline V gene lookup returns CDR1 MNHEY and CDR2 SVGAGI. An assay was performed, and its level was deep. Only in-frame clones appear in the TCRdb table, and some are missing; sequencing was by immunoSEQ multiplex PCR. This table holds 150,000 to 200,000 clones, approximately 60% found once. Broader study findings: A small donor pool kept down the genetic and exposure-history diversity that was represented. The naive CD4 repertoires of a few donors were compared, and around 4.9% of clonotypes were shared.

On this clone itself: Its specificity is unknown.

Sequencing input: memory CD4+ T cells sorted from blood. Subset given: CD45RA-negative fraction. V gene TRBV6-5 combines with J gene TRBJ2-7, with D hard to call. This sequence originates from a man aged 25-45 years in good health. The CDR3 sequence: CASSYSGPWGEQYF. The CDR3 region has the DNA TGTGCCAGCAGTTACTCGGGCCCTTGGGGCGAGCAGTACTTC.